These T cell receptor beta chains were read from a single sample in a study of T-cell memory formation after mild COVID-19. One entry per CDR3 protein, called by TCRdb with MiXCR from the 5' RACE reads. The sample lists tens of thousands of distinct CDR3 sequences; roughly an eighth were seen once. Material for sequencing was PBMCs or a T cell subset sorted from them (not recorded which). The receptors shown here come from an adult woman who had mild COVID-19 (a few samples of this study predate the infection). Cell type and time point are not known. CDR3s include the opening cysteine and the closing phenylalanine or tryptophan. D genes are given only for firm matches. Expanded clones are given a class, and other clones once, few, many or no size at all.

clone_size | j_call | d_call | v_call | cdr3_nt | cdr3_aa
. | TRBJ2-2 | . | TRBV24-1 | TGTGCCACCAGTGAAAGCCAAGGGGACACCGGGGAGCTGTTTTTT | CATSESQGDTGELFF
. | TRBJ2-1 | . | TRBV5-1 | TGCGCCAGCAGCTTAGGGGGTTATGGATACAATGAGCAGTTCTTC | CASSLGGYGYNEQFF
. | TRBJ2-1 | . | TRBV7-9 | TGTGCCAGAAGCCTCCTAGGATCCGAGCAGTTCTTC | CARSLLGSEQFF
. | TRBJ2-1 | . | TRBV27 | TGTGCCAGCAGTCCGTGGACAGTTCGCTCCTACAATGAGCAGTTCTTC | CASSPWTVRSYNEQFF
. | TRBJ2-3 | TRBD2 | TRBV30 | TGTGCTTGCGGGGGGGCTCCAGATACGCAGTATTTT | CACGGAPDTQYF
few | TRBJ2-1 | . | TRBV7-6 | TGTGCCAGCAGCTTAGCGGCTAGCTCGAACTCCTACAATGAGCAGTTCTTC | CASSLAASSNSYNEQFF
. | TRBJ2-7 | . | TRBV13 | TGTGCCAGCAGCTTAAGCAGGGTCTACGAGCAGTACTTC | CASSLSRVYEQYF
few | TRBJ1-1 | . | TRBV12-3/TRBV12-4 | TGTGCCAGCACCATTCAACAGAACACTGAAGCTTTCTTT | CASTIQQNTEAFF
few | TRBJ2-7 | . | TRBV20-1 | TGCAGTGCTCCGACTGCTCCTGGGTACGAGCAGTACTTC | CSAPTAPGYEQYF
many | TRBJ2-7 | TRBD1 | TRBV12-3/TRBV12-4 | TGTGCCAGCAGTTCCGGGACAGGGCCCTACGAGCAGTACTTC | CASSSGTGPYEQYF
. | TRBJ2-1 | . | TRBV30 | TGTGCCTGGAGTGTACATAGGTACAATGAGCAGTTCTTC | CAWSVHRYNEQFF
few | TRBJ1-2 | TRBD1 | TRBV12-3/TRBV12-4 | TGTGCCAGCAGCTTGACAGGGGACCACTACACCTTC | CASSLTGDHYTF
many | TRBJ2-7 | . | TRBV7-6 | TGTGCCAGCAGCTTCGCTGGGCCCAGCTCCTACGAGCAGTACTTC | CASSFAGPSSYEQYF
few | TRBJ1-1 | TRBD1 | TRBV5-1 | TGCGCCAGCAGCTTGGAGAATACGACAGGGTCGTTTCTGGACACTGAAGCTTTCTTT | CASSLENTTGSFLDTEAFF
few | TRBJ1-2 | TRBD1 | TRBV7-9 | TGTGCCAGCAGCGGAGGACAGGGTGGTGGCTACACCTTC | CASSGGQGGGYTF
. | TRBJ1-1 | . | TRBV4-1 | TGCGCCAGCAGCCAAGAGTCAGGGATGAACACTGAAGCTTTCTTT | CASSQESGMNTEAFF
. | TRBJ2-5 | TRBD2 | TRBV5-1 | TGCGCCAGCAGCCCCGGGGGGTTCCAAGAGACCCAGTACTTC | CASSPGGFQETQYF
few | TRBJ2-7 | . | TRBV5-6 | TGTGCCAGCAGCTTGGCCCCAGCGGTCTCCGCCTACGAGCAGTACTTC | CASSLAPAVSAYEQYF
many | TRBJ2-5 | TRBD2 | TRBV15 | TGTGCCACCAGCAGAATAGGACTAGCTGGGGAGACCCAGTACTTC | CATSRIGLAGETQYF
. | TRBJ2-1 | . | TRBV9 | TGTGCCAGCAGCCCTCGGAGCCCCCGGTGGGATGAGCAGTTCTTC | CASSPRSPRWDEQFF
few | TRBJ2-7 | . | TRBV29-1 | TGCAGCGTTGAAGACTCCCATAACCCCTACGAGCAGTACTTC | CSVEDSHNPYEQYF
. | TRBJ2-7 | TRBD1 | TRBV5-6 | TGTGCCAGCAGCTTGTTTGGGACAGGGATCCACGAGCAGTACTTC | CASSLFGTGIHEQYF
few | TRBJ2-3 | TRBD2 | TRBV7-2 | TGTGCCAGCAGCCCTTTTGGGTCTAGCGGGGGGAGCACAGATACGCAGTATTTT | CASSPFGSSGGSTDTQYF
few | TRBJ2-7 | . | TRBV11-2 | TGTGCCAGCAGCTTAGAAGAGGGGCACTACGAGCAGTACTTC | CASSLEEGHYEQYF
. | TRBJ1-1 | TRBD1 | TRBV13 | TGTGCCAGCAGCTTAGGGGGACAGGCGAACACTGAAGCTTTCTTT | CASSLGGQANTEAFF
few | TRBJ2-2 | . | TRBV29-1 | TGCAGCGTTGAGGAGGGATACGGGGAGCTGTTTTTT | CSVEEGYGELFF
few | TRBJ2-3 | TRBD1 | TRBV7-8 | TGTGCCAGCAGCTTACAAGGGGGCGTGGCAGATACGCAGTATTTT | CASSLQGGVADTQYF
. | TRBJ1-5 | . | TRBV12-3/TRBV12-4 | TGTGCCAGCAGTGACATGAGCAATCAGCCCCAGCATTTT | CASSDMSNQPQHF
few | TRBJ2-7 | . | TRBV7-6 | TGTGCCAGCAGCTTAGGGGTCGGGGGATCAATCCACGAGCAGTACTTC | CASSLGVGGSIHEQYF
medium-sized | TRBJ2-6 | . | TRBV11-2 | TGTGCCAGCAGCTTGGTCTTTTGGGGAACTGGGGCCAACGTCCTGACTTTC | CASSLVFWGTGANVLTF
. | TRBJ2-1 | TRBD2 | TRBV12-3/TRBV12-4 | TGTGCCAGCAGTCCCGGGACTATACTCCCCTACAATGAGCAGTTCTTC | CASSPGTILPYNEQFF
. | TRBJ1-1 | . | TRBV12-3/TRBV12-4 | TGTGCCAGCAGATTGCTACAGGGTAGTAACACTGAAGCTTTCTTT | CASRLLQGSNTEAFF
. | TRBJ2-2 | TRBD1 | TRBV7-9 | TGTGCCAGCAGCTTAGGACCAGGACAGGACACCGGGGAGCTGTTTTTT | CASSLGPGQDTGELFF
. | TRBJ1-5 | . | TRBV7-9 | TGTGCCAGCATCCTGGGGAGAAACAATCAGCCCCAGCATTTT | CASILGRNNQPQHF
. | TRBJ2-7 | TRBD2 | TRBV12-3/TRBV12-4 | TGTGCCAGCAGTTTAACCCGAGGAGTAGCGGGGGCCTACGAGCAGTACTTC | CASSLTRGVAGAYEQYF
few | TRBJ2-2 | TRBD1 | TRBV24-1 | TGTGCCACCAGTGATTTAAACAGGGGGACCGGGGAGCTGTTTTTT | CATSDLNRGTGELFF
. | TRBJ2-7 | . | TRBV2 | TGTGCCAGCAGTGGGACACTAGGCTCCTACGAGCAGTACTTC | CASSGTLGSYEQYF
. | TRBJ2-5 | . | TRBV30 | TGTGCCTGGAGTCTCCTTGACTCCAGTAGGGAGACCCAGTACTTC | CAWSLLDSSRETQYF
few | TRBJ2-1 | TRBD2 | TRBV24-1 | TGTGCCACCAGTGATTTGGTTGTGGCGGGAGGGCCCGATGAGCAGTTCTTC | CATSDLVVAGGPDEQFF
few | TRBJ2-1 | . | TRBV20-1 | TGCAGTGCTAGACCCGCTCTGGTTGCAAGCAATGAGCAGTTCTTC | CSARPALVASNEQFF
. | TRBJ2-2 | . | TRBV6-6 | TGTGCCAGCAGTTATGGGGTCCGTGGCCCGCGGGAGCTGTTTTTT | CASSYGVRGPRELFF
few | TRBJ1-4 | . | TRBV9 | TGTGCCAGCAGCGAGAGTGGGGACATAGGTGAAAAACTGTTTTTT | CASSESGDIGEKLFF
. | TRBJ2-3 | . | TRBV12-3/TRBV12-4 | TGTGCCAGCAGTTTTAGCGGCCTGGCAGATACGCAGTATTTT | CASSFSGLADTQYF
few | TRBJ2-5 | . | TRBV15 | TGTGCCACCAGCAGAGATACGGACCGAGAGACCCAGTACTTC | CATSRDTDRETQYF
. | TRBJ2-7 | TRBD1 | TRBV4-2 | TGTGCCAGCAGCTTATGGACAGGGACAAATTACGAGCAGTACTTC | CASSLWTGTNYEQYF
. | TRBJ2-1 | . | TRBV12-3/TRBV12-4 | TGTGCCAGCAGGGAGGCCTCCTACAATGAGCAGTTCTTC | CASREASYNEQFF
few | TRBJ1-2 | TRBD1 | TRBV27 | TGTGCCAGCAGTTTCCCAGGGGGGGATGGCTACACCTTC | CASSFPGGDGYTF
many | TRBJ2-1 | . | TRBV7-9 | TGTGCCAGCAGCTTATTGTTTTCCCACAATGAGCAGTTCTTC | CASSLLFSHNEQFF
. | TRBJ1-2 | . | TRBV12-5 | TGTGCTAGTGGAAGTGGGGGAAGTGGCTACACCTTC | CASGSGGSGYTF
few | TRBJ2-7 | . | TRBV13 | TGTGCCAGCAGCTTAGGCCTGCGGTTTTCCTACGAGCAGTACTTC | CASSLGLRFSYEQYF
once | TRBJ2-5 | TRBD1 | TRBV7-8 | TGTGCCAGCTTGCCCCCGGGACAGGGGGCTCTGTTATCCTTC | CASLPPGQGALLSF
once | TRBJ2-1 | . | TRBV2 | TGTGCCAGCAGTGAAATGGGGGCGGGAGATGAGAATGAGCAGTTCTTC | CASSEMGAGDENEQFF
few | TRBJ2-7 | TRBD1 | TRBV20-1 | TGCAGTGCTAGAGTCCCGGGACAGGTTTTCTCCTACGAGCAGTACTTC | CSARVPGQVFSYEQYF
many | TRBJ2-7 | . | TRBV7-6 | TGTGCCAGCAGCTTAGATCCTAGGTCCACCTACGAGCAGTACTTC | CASSLDPRSTYEQYF
few | TRBJ1-4 | . | TRBV7-9 | TGTGCCAGCAGCCCGGGTAATGGTTATGAAAAACTGTTTTTT | CASSPGNGYEKLFF
. | TRBJ2-7 | . | TRBV20-1 | TGCAGTGCTAAAGGGACGGCGAGCTCCTACGAGCAGTACTTC | CSAKGTASSYEQYF